Presented here are 19 T cell receptor beta chains from one specimen sequenced in a study of shared T cell receptors in the human thymus. TCRdb's table, derived via immunoSEQ multiplex PCR, lists solely in-frame clones and lacks some. Of 630,000 or so clones detected, around 87% appear once; the ten largest clones hold roughly 0.0094%. The data also belong to a second study, concerning human thymus T cells.

Material for sequencing was thymocytes. Receptors originate from a boy in the first two years of life with a congenital heart defect.

The chain uses TRBV6-5 and TRBJ1-2; the D is unclear. Trimming removed 6 bases at V and 4 bases at J, with 9 bases between. The CDR3 is 12 amino acids. The germline V gene has CDR1 MNHEY and CDR2 SVGAGI. In DNA, the CDR3 is TGTGCCAGCAGGAGGCAGTTCTATGGCTACACCTTC. Translating it yields CASRRQFYGYTF.

V and J are TRBV11-3 and TRBJ2-1; D gene ambiguous. Between the trimmed V and J ends, which lost 5 bases and 10 bases, there was a span of 24 bases. The germline V gene encodes CDR1 SGHNT and CDR2 YENEEA. The CDR3 has 16 residues. The CDR3 here is CASSPKVAVPYDEQFF. CDR3 DNA sequence: TGTGCCAGCAGCCCCAAGGTTGCGGTCCCCTACGACGAGCAGTTCTTC.

There are a few counts of this clone. This chain links TRBV6-1 with TRBJ2-7; tentatively, D is TRBD2 (9 bases). The length of the CDR3 is 15 residues. Germline CDR1 and CDR2: MNHNS and SASEGT. V was pared by 2 bases and J by 4 bases, with 15 bases between. The CDR3: CASSELAGQAYEQYF. DNA of the CDR3: TGTGCCAGCAGTGAACTAGCGGGACAGGCTTACGAGCAGTACTTC.

V and J are TRBV7-8 and TRBJ2-3, with TRBD2 matching over 9 bases. The germline V gene encodes CDR1 SGHVS and CDR2 FQNEAQ. V shed 5 bases, J shed 1 base, and the junction held 13 bases outside the gene matches. This CDR3 region has 18 residues. The CDR3 sequence is CASSLLGRLAGGTDTQYF. The CDR3 DNA follows: TGTGCCAGCAGCCTCCTCGGGAGGTTAGCGGGGGGCACAGATACGCAGTATTTT. The full variable domain, in which reference TRBV7-8 and TRBJ2-3 provide the parts outside the CDR3, is GAGVSQSPRYKVAKRGQDVALRCDPISGHVSLFWYQQALGQGPEFLTYFQNEAQLDKSGLPSDRFFAERPEGSVSTLKIQRTQQEDSAVYLCASSLLGRLAGGTDTQYFGPGTRLTVL.

The chain has TRBV14 and TRBJ1-4; D possibly corresponds to TRBD1 (5 bases). This CDR3 has 17 residues. The V gene lost 0 bases and the J gene lost 3 bases, with 14 bases spanning the gap. Germline CDR1 SGHDN, CDR2 FVKESK. The CDR3 reads CASSQDGGGVPNEKLFF. The CDR3 DNA reads as TGTGCCAGCAGCCAAGATGGAGGAGGGGTTCCTAATGAAAAACTGTTTTTT.

The rearrangement links TRBV4-3 to TRBJ2-6; TRBD1 agrees at 12 bases. The CDR3 is 19 amino acids. CDR1 LGHNA and CDR2 YSLEER come from the germline V gene. The V and J ends lost 0 bases and 4 bases, in that order; junction bases with no gene match: 7. The CDR3 sequence: CASSQDEGQGARGANVLTF. The DNA of the CDR3 is TGCGCCAGCAGCCAAGATGAGGGACAGGGGGCGCGCGGGGCCAACGTCCTGACTTTC.

DNA of the CDR3: TGCGCCAGCAGCCAGGCGGGAAGGGATACGCAGTATTTT. Translated: CASSQAGRDTQYF. The chain employs TRBV4-3 and TRBJ2-3, with a tentative D call TRBD2 (6 bases). CDR1 and CDR2 (germline): LGHNA, YSLEER. The CDR3 consists of 13 residues. V was cut by 3 bases and J by 6 bases, with 10 bases left in between.

This clone was detected only once. This chain connects TRBV5-1 to TRBJ2-2, with TRBD1 identical over 8 bases. The CDR3 sequence is 15 residues long. CDR1 SGHRS and CDR2 YFSETQ come from the germline V gene. The J segment lost 6 bases and the V segment lost 0 bases, leaving 4 bases of the junction unmatched. The chain's CDR3 is CASSLVPRGPGELFF. In DNA form, the CDR3 reads TGCGCCAGCAGCTTGGTTCCCAGGGGGCCCGGGGAGCTGTTTTTT.

This sequence joins TRBV28 and TRBJ2-7; D may be TRBD1 (7 bases). V lost 6 bases, J lost 3 bases, and 15 bases lay in between. CDR3 length: 14 residues. Germline lookup yields CDR1 MDHEN and CDR2 SYDVKM. Here the CDR3 reads CASRGGQDSYEQYF. As DNA, the CDR3 is TGTGCCAGCAGGGGAGGACAGGACAGCTACGAGCAGTACTTC.

As DNA, the CDR3 is TGTGCCAGCACTAATGGCGGACAGGGAGGGAACACTGAAGCTTTCTTT. Translated, it gives CASTNGGQGGNTEAFF. This chain connects TRBV5-4 to TRBJ1-1; 8 bases are shared with TRBD1. Germline values: CDR1 SGHNT, CDR2 YYREEE (reference sequence). Trimming at V came to 6 bases and at J to 1 base, leaving 11 bases not matched to a gene. This CDR3 region has 16 residues. Looking up the rest from reference TRBV5-4 and TRBJ1-1 gives the full variable domain: ETGVTQSPTHLIKTRGQQVTLRCSSQSGHNTVSWYQQALGQGPQFIFQYYREEENGRGNFPPRFSGLQFPNYSSELNVNALELDDSALYLCASTNGGQGGNTEAFFGQGTRLTVV.

J is TRBJ1-2 and V is TRBV5-1; D might be TRBD1 (5 bases). V was cut by 5 bases and J by 2 bases, with 22 bases left in between. This CDR3 is 17 amino acids long. The germline CDR1 and CDR2 sequences are SGHRS and YFSETQ. Written as DNA, the CDR3 is TGCGCCAGCAGGAAGACAGCGACTAGTTCCGGGAACTATGGCTACACCTTC. Amino acid sequence: CASRKTATSSGNYGYTF.

The chain links TRBV28 to TRBJ1-4; 9 bases match TRBD1. The CDR3 length is 16 residues. From germline, CDR1 is MDHEN and CDR2 SYDVKM. V trimming: 6 bases; J trimming: 7 bases; junction bases outside the gene matches: 12. CDR3 nucleotides: TGTGCCAGCAGGCCCCTCCGGACAGGGGCTTGTGAAAAACTGTTTTTT. Translating it yields CASRPLRTGACEKLFF.

The V and J genes are TRBV5-1 and TRBJ2-1, with 8 bases lining up with TRBD2. In germline, CDR1 is SGHRS, CDR2 YFSETQ. The CDR3 runs 19 residues. J lost 3 bases, V lost 5 bases, and 19 bases had no gene match. CDR3 residues: CASSSHPTGTRGDYNEQFF. CDR3 bases: TGCGCCAGCAGTTCTCATCCGACCGGGACTAGGGGCGACTACAATGAGCAGTTCTTC. Variable domain in full (rest from reference TRBV5-1 and TRBJ2-1): KAGVTQTPRYLIKTRGQQVTLSCSPISGHRSVSWYQQTPGQGLQFLFEYFSETQRNKGNFPGRFSGRQFSNSRSEMNVSTLELGDSALYLCASSSHPTGTRGDYNEQFFGPGTRLTVL.

This clone was seen a handful of times. V and J are TRBV7-9 and TRBJ2-1; unclear D gene. Trimming shortened V by 0 bases and J by 5 bases, and 5 bases separated the two germline ends. The CDR3 has 13 amino acids. Germline values: CDR1 SEHNR, CDR2 FQNEAQ (reference sequence). Here the CDR3 reads CASSLARNNEQFF. CDR3 DNA sequence: TGTGCCAGCAGCTTAGCCAGGAACAATGAGCAGTTCTTC.

The V and J genes are TRBV4-3 and TRBJ1-1, with 10 bases lining up with TRBD1. V gave up 0 bases and J gave up 4 bases; unmatched junction bases: 11. CDR3 length: 18 residues. Germline V gene lookup returns CDR1 LGHNA and CDR2 YSLEER. This CDR3 is CASSQDNPGQGFSTEAFF. The CDR3 DNA reads TGCGCCAGCAGCCAAGATAATCCGGGACAGGGGTTCAGCACTGAAGCTTTCTTT.

The genes are TRBV12-5 and TRBJ1-2, with 8 bases fitting TRBD1. Germline loops: CDR1 LGHNT, CDR2 FRNRAP. This CDR3 is 17 amino acids long. J gave up 0 bases and V 0 bases, and 6 bases lay outside the gene matches. Written as DNA, the CDR3 is TGTGCTAGTGGTTTGGTACATCGGGGACAGGCTAACTATGGCTACACCTTC. As protein: CASGLVHRGQANYGYTF.

The count of this clone is one. This sequence joins TRBV14 and TRBJ2-3; 8 bases are a match to TRBD2. Germline lookup yields CDR1 SGHDN and CDR2 FVKESK. V lost 0 bases, J lost 2 bases, and 4 bases stayed unmatched. This CDR3 contains 16 residues. The CDR3 loop is CASSQEVAGPTDTQYF. In DNA form, the CDR3 reads TGTGCCAGCAGCCAAGAAGTAGCGGGACCCACAGATACGCAGTATTTT.

CDR3 region: CASSPHFAGWTGELFF. In nucleotides, the CDR3 is TGTGCCAGCAGCCCCCACTTCGCAGGTTGGACCGGGGAGCTGTTTTTT. The chain uses TRBV7-2 and TRBJ2-2; D is undetermined. CDR1 SGHTA and CDR2 FQGNSA come from the germline V gene. The CDR3 has 16 amino acids. Trimming took 5 bases from V and 5 from J, leaving 18 bases between them.

The genes are TRBV6-1 and TRBJ1-5; D is possibly TRBD1 (5 bases). The CDR3 extends over 17 amino acids. The V gene lost 2 bases and the J gene lost 5 bases, with 19 bases spanning the gap. Germline V gives CDR1 MNHNS, CDR2 SASEGT. CDR3 sequence: CASSENSILRVDQPQHF. The DNA of the CDR3 is TGTGCCAGCAGTGAAAACTCTATCCTCAGGGTGGATCAGCCCCAGCATTTT.